This TCR beta chain was recovered during a study of T cells after yellow fever vaccination. Study findings and constraints: Post-booster samples contained most primary-vaccination clones (approximately 96% CD4, about 90% CD8). Few clonotypes appeared in both CD4 and CD8 compartments.

This clonotype has only a few counts. The antigen is not known. Germline CDR1 MNHNY, CDR2 SVGAGI (reference sequence). The ends were cut back, 6 bases at V and 2 bases at J, with 9 bases in the middle. This CDR3 spans 13 amino acids. Conversion of TCR transcripts into cDNA relied on 5'RACE template switching, which added a universal primer site and UMIs. TCRdb independently ran MiXCR on the 5' RACE reads; one entry per CDR3 protein. The sample lists roughly 160,000 distinct CDR3 sequences, approximately 9.7% occurring once. This chain links TRBV6-6 with TRBJ2-3; D remains unclear. The clonotype was recovered from a man aged 18 to 29 who received the YFV17D yellow fever vaccine. The sample consisted of CD8+ T cells sorted from PBMCs, taken 45 days after the yellow fever booster vaccination. DNA of the CDR3: TGTGCCAGCAGGTTCAGGTTCACAGATACGCAGTATTTT. This codes for CASRFRFTDTQYF.